This entry describes one T cell receptor beta chain. Its antigen is not identified. The data originate from a study of T cell responses to AZD1222 COVID-19 vaccine. Overall study findings and caveats: Spike was spanned by vaccine-associated CD4 TCRs, which were dominant at 160-218 and 743-854. Nearly half of the spike-specific TCRs reportedly recognize variant regions that carry no mutations. In all cases, repertoires were sampled only after the peak T cell response.

Germline V gene sequence: CDR1 MNHNY, CDR2 SVGAGI (reference sequence). The length of the CDR3 is 14 residues. V gave up 2 bases and J gave up 3 bases, with 10 bases separating them. TCRdb keeps only in-frame clones here, not all; method: immunoSEQ multiplex PCR. The sample consists of roughly 170,000 clones, just under 95% of them appearing once. This chain joins TRBV6-6 and TRBJ1-1; no clear D gene. The origin of this receptor is an adult in good health. The sequenced sample was peripheral blood, obtained on day 0 of AZD1222 vaccination. CDR3 amino acids: CASSYEGLDTEAFF. DNA for the CDR3: TGTGCCAGCAGTTACGAAGGGCTGGACACTGAAGCTTTCTTT.